Following are 21 T cell receptor beta chains from one sample sequenced in a study of blood T cell repertoires in COVID-19. The method was immunoSEQ multiplex PCR; TCRdb's version includes in-frame clones alone and lacks a portion of them. The sample contains fewer than 250,000 clones, 70% to 90% of which appear only once. The material sequenced was peripheral blood. The receptors come from a human donor in a cohort sampled during active COVID-19.

The chain employs TRBV3-1 (or the pseudogene TRBV3-2) and TRBJ2-7, with D hard to call. The CDR3 totals 15 residues. V was pared by 8 bases and J by 4 bases, with 21 bases between. Germline CDR1 is LGHDT and CDR2 is YNNKEL (reference sequence). This chain's CDR3 is CASRPRQELFYEQYF. The CDR3, as DNA: TGTGCCAGCCGACCGAGACAAGAACTTTTTTACGAGCAGTACTTC.

The gene calls are TRBV19 and TRBJ2-6; 7 nucleotides match TRBD1. The V gene end was trimmed by 5 bases and the J gene end by 0 bases; junction bases not matched to a gene: 4. Germline V CDR1 and CDR2: LNHDA, SQIVND (reference sequence). CDR3 size: 16 residues. This CDR3 reads CASSGDRSSGANVLTF. As DNA, the CDR3 is TGTGCCAGTAGTGGGGACAGAAGCTCTGGGGCCAACGTCCTGACTTTC.

The V and J genes are TRBV28 and TRBJ2-1, with 10 bases aligning to TRBD2. The V gene's germline CDR1 is MDHEN and CDR2 SYDVKM. V was clipped by 5 bases and J by 0 bases; unmatched bases: 16. The CDR3 has 20 amino acids. The CDR3 DNA reads as TGTGCCAGCAGTCCAACCTTTGGACTAGCGGAGGGGAGCTCCTACAATGAGCAGTTCTTC. Protein product: CASSPTFGLAEGSSYNEQFF.

The chain couples TRBV6-1 to TRBJ1-5; a possible D gene is TRBD1 (5 bases). This CDR3 is 15 amino acids long. Trimming took 1 base from V and 0 from J, leaving 7 bases between them. Germline values: CDR1 MNHNS, CDR2 SASEGT. The CDR3 region is CASSEGDYSNQPQHF. CDR3 nucleotides: TGTGCCAGCAGTGAAGGGGACTATAGCAATCAGCCCCAGCATTTT.

The J gene is TRBJ1-2, the V gene TRBV5-4; 9 bases line up with TRBD1. Looked up from germline, CDR1 is SGHNT and CDR2 is YYREEE (reference sequence). The length of the CDR3 is 19 residues. After removal of 4 bases from V and 1 base from J, the junction contained 17 bases not matched to a gene. CDR3 nucleotide sequence: TGTGCCAGCAGCCCCCCCTTCCGGGACAGGGCGATAGTTAACTATGGCTACACCTTC. Translation gives CASSPPFRDRAIVNYGYTF.

This clone occurred once. This chain uses TRBV5-6 with TRBJ1-1, with a weak D call TRBD1 (6 bases). Per germline, CDR1 SGHDT and CDR2 YYEEEE. V lost 2 bases and J 1 base, leaving 9 bases between the germline ends. The CDR3 sequence is 14 residues long. The CDR3 sequence: CASSFTGTNTEAFF. CDR3 coding DNA: TGTGCCAGCAGCTTTACAGGGACGAACACTGAAGCTTTCTTT.

The table lists this clone with a few counts. The chain joins TRBV5-5 to TRBJ2-1, with 7 bases lining up with TRBD2. CDR1 and CDR2 from the germline V gene are SGHKS and YYEKEE (reference sequence). The CDR3 runs to 14 residues. V shed 4 bases and J 6 bases; nucleotides not matched to a gene: 7. DNA for the CDR3: TGTGCCAGCAGCATCCATGCGGGAGCCAATGAGCAGTTCTTC. It specifies CASSIHAGANEQFF.

The chain carries TRBV28 and TRBJ1-2; 8 nucleotides agree with TRBD1. Germline V gives CDR1 MDHEN, CDR2 SYDVKM. The V gene end was trimmed by 7 bases and the J gene end by 11 bases; junction bases not matched to a gene: 12. The CDR3 sequence is 13 residues long. This CDR3 is CASTNSDREEYTF. The CDR3 DNA reads TGTGCCAGCACTAATTCGGACAGGGAAGAGTACACCTTC.

The chain employs TRBV7-2 and TRBJ2-7; D gene unclear. The germline gives CDR1 SGHTA, CDR2 FQGNSA. CDR3 length equals 11 residues. The V gene lost 4 bases and the J gene lost 3 bases, with 4 bases spanning the gap. CDR3: CASSSLYEQYF. CDR3 bases: TGTGCCAGCAGCTCCCTCTACGAGCAGTACTTC. Variable domain in full (rest from reference TRBV7-2 and TRBJ2-7): GAGVSQSPSNKVTEKGKDVELRCDPISGHTALYWYRQSLGQGLEFLIYFQGNSAPDKSGLPSDRFSAERTGGSVSTLTIQRTQQEDSAVYLCASSSLYEQYFGPGTRLTVT.

The gene calls are TRBV5-1 and TRBJ2-3; 9 nucleotides match TRBD1. Germline CDR1 and CDR2: SGHRS and YFSETQ. V was pared by 3 bases and J by 3 bases, with 5 bases of the junction left unmatched. CDR3 size: 15 residues. The CDR3 is CASSSRQGGTDTQYF. CDR3 in DNA: TGCGCCAGCAGCTCCAGACAGGGGGGAACAGATACGCAGTATTTT.

This clone occurred a few times. The V gene is TRBV7-9, the J gene TRBJ1-5, with D hard to call. V lost 4 bases to trimming and J lost 7 bases, with 14 bases between them. The CDR3 covers 14 residues. The germline V gene has CDR1 SEHNR and CDR2 FQNEAQ (reference sequence). CDR3 nucleotide sequence: TGTGCCAGCAGCTCAGGACTGGACGGGCAGCCCCAGCATTTT. Amino acids: CASSSGLDGQPQHF.

V gene TRBV6-4 combines with J gene TRBJ2-5; 9 bases fit TRBD1. Germline V CDR1 and CDR2: MRHNA, SNTAGT. Unmatched junction bases numbered 9, after V lost 3 bases and J lost 13 bases. The CDR3 has 13 amino acids. In nucleotides, the CDR3 is TGTGCCAGCAGTGATACAGGGGGCACCCCTCGGTACTTC. Protein sequence: CASSDTGGTPRYF.

The gene calls are TRBV5-1 and TRBJ1-1, with 7 bases lining up with TRBD1. The CDR3 sequence is 14 residues long. V shed 6 bases and J 1 base; nucleotides not matched to a gene: 6. CDR1 is SGHRS, CDR2 YFSETQ, per germline. In DNA, the CDR3 is TGCGCCAGCACTAGACAGGGAGCGAACACTGAAGCTTTCTTT. This codes for CASTRQGANTEAFF.

The chain combines TRBV28 with TRBJ2-7; TRBD2 matches 7 bases. Germline loops: CDR1 MDHEN, CDR2 SYDVKM. V shed 5 bases, J shed 2 bases, and the junction held 3 bases outside the gene matches. The CDR3 is 13 residues long. The CDR3 DNA reads TGTGCCAGCAGTCTCGGGACTACCTACGAGCAGTACTTC. It codes for CASSLGTTYEQYF.

The V gene is TRBV7-2, the J gene TRBJ2-2, with 8 bases matching TRBD2. The germline V gene has CDR1 SGHTA and CDR2 FQGNSA. The ends lost 6 bases at V and 2 bases at J; junction bases unmatched: 8. The CDR3 has 16 amino acids. For the CDR3, the DNA is TGTGCCAGCAGTCCTGGGACTAGGTCCAACACCGGGGAGCTGTTTTTT. Its translation: CASSPGTRSNTGELFF.

The rearrangement joins TRBV28 to TRBJ1-2, with D perhaps TRBD1 (6 bases). With 3 bases removed from V and 3 bases from J, the gap between germline ends came to 11 bases. Germline V gene lookup returns CDR1 MDHEN and CDR2 SYDVKM. CDR3 size: 14 residues. CDR3 loop: CASSFLGGDYGYTF. DNA of the CDR3: TGTGCCAGCAGTTTCTTAGGGGGAGACTATGGCTACACCTTC.

This clone has just one count. The V and J genes are TRBV27 and TRBJ2-7, with 11 bases matching TRBD2. Germline CDR1 is MNHEY and CDR2 is SMNVEV (reference sequence). The CDR3 is 17 residues long. The junction had 11 bases not matched to a gene; V was cut back by 4 bases and J by 3 bases. CDR3 bases: TGTGCCAGCAGTTCACGAACCGGGACTAGCGGATACTACGAGCAGTACTTC. It encodes CASSSRTGTSGYYEQYF.

The chain uses TRBV3-1 (or the pseudogene TRBV3-2) and TRBJ2-7; D not resolved. This CDR3 is 13 amino acids long. Germline assignment: CDR1 LGHDT and CDR2 YNNKEL (reference sequence). Trimming removed 3 bases from V and 3 bases from J, with 9 bases in between. The CDR3 DNA follows: TGTGCCAGCAGCCACACTGCTGGCTACGAGCAGTACTTC. Its protein is CASSHTAGYEQYF.

The V and J genes are TRBV5-6 and TRBJ2-1, with D possibly matching TRBD2 (6 bases). Germline CDR1 SGHDT, CDR2 YYEEEE. Trimming shortened V by 4 bases and J by 0 bases, and 8 bases separated the two germline ends. CDR3 length equals 14 residues. The chain's CDR3 is CASSPDYSYNEQFF. The CDR3 DNA reads TGTGCCAGCAGCCCGGACTACTCCTACAATGAGCAGTTCTTC. The whole variable domain, remainder taken from reference TRBV5-6 and TRBJ2-1, is DAGVTQSPTHLIKTRGQQVTLRCSPKSGHDTVSWYQQALGQGPQFIFQYYEEEERQRGNFPDRFSGHQFPNYSSELNVNALLLGDSALYLCASSPDYSYNEQFFGPGTRLTVL.

The V and J genes are TRBV2 and TRBJ1-2; TRBD1 is a possible D gene (6 bases). Germline values: CDR1 SNHLY, CDR2 FYNNEI. The CDR3 contains 17 residues. V was clipped by 6 bases and J by 0 bases, with 20 bases between them. CDR3 DNA sequence: TGTGCCAGCAGCGACCTGGGGGCAGGGGCGACTAACTATGGCTACACCTTC. Translating gives CASSDLGAGATNYGYTF.

The chain carries TRBV5-1 and TRBJ2-5; TRBD1 is a possible D gene (6 bases). Trimming took off 4 bases at V and 7 bases at J, with 17 bases between the two ends. The CDR3 totals 14 residues. The germline gives CDR1 SGHRS, CDR2 YFSETQ. The CDR3 loop is CASSAEQGWGTQYF. The CDR3 DNA reads TGCGCCAGCAGCGCCGAACAGGGATGGGGGACCCAGTACTTC. The whole variable domain, remainder taken from reference TRBV5-1 and TRBJ2-5, is KAGVTQTPRYLIKTRGQQVTLSCSPISGHRSVSWYQQTPGQGLQFLFEYFSETQRNKGNFPGRFSGRQFSNSRSEMNVSTLELGDSALYLCASSAEQGWGTQYFGPGTRLLVL.